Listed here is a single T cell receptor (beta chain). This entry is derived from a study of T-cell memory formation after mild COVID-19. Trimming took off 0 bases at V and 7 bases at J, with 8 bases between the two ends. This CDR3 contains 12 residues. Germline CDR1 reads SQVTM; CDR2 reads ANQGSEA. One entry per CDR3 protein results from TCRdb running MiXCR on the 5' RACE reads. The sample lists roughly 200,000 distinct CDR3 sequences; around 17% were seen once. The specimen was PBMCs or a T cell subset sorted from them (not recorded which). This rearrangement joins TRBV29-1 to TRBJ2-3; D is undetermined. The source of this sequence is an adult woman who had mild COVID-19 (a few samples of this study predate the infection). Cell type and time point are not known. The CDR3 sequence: CSVEDRSYTQYF. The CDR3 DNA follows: TGCAGCGTTGAAGATCGAAGCTATACGCAGTATTTT.